Shown below are 9 T cell receptor beta chains from a single sample sequenced in a study of cytomegalovirus exposure and HLA in healthy donors. PCR involved 60 Vbeta and 13 Jbeta primers. Clones were sequenced by immunoSEQ multiplex PCR, and TCRdb holds only the in-frame ones, with some missing. The table lists some 100,000 clones, around 74% of them singletons. The sequencing input was PBMCs. The receptors shown here come from a woman aged 35 to 49 in good health and CMV-seronegative.

The V gene is TRBV13, the J gene TRBJ1-4; D remains ambiguous. The V gene's germline CDR1 is PRHDT and CDR2 FYEKMQ (reference sequence). V lost 0 bases and J 8 bases, leaving 10 bases between the germline ends. The length of the CDR3 is 14 residues. The DNA of the CDR3 is TGTGCCAGCAGCTTAGGCCATCTAAACGAAAAACTGTTTTTT. Translated: CASSLGHLNEKLFF.

The J gene is TRBJ2-1, the V gene TRBV10-3; 14 nucleotides agree with TRBD2. Germline V gene data show CDR1 as ENHRY and CDR2 as SYGVKD. This CDR3 region has 14 residues. J lost 8 bases, V lost 9 bases, and 6 bases had no gene match. The CDR3 here is CAMTSGGAADEQFF. The CDR3 DNA is TGTGCCATGACTAGCGGGGGGGCCGCGGATGAGCAGTTCTTC.

J is TRBJ1-2 and V is TRBV5-4; D gene uncertain. The CDR3 length is 15 residues. V was clipped by 4 bases and J by 2 bases, with 15 bases between them. Germline-derived CDR1 and CDR2 are SGHNT and YYREEE (reference sequence). The CDR3 bases are TGTGCCAGCAGCCCGCTCACAGCACAGAACTATGGCTACACCTTC. Its translation is CASSPLTAQNYGYTF.

Concerning this clone itself: One end of the junction is discordant with germline, which a read error may explain. V and J are TRBV7-9 and TRBJ1-2; unclear D gene. Per the germline V gene, CDR1 is SEHNR and CDR2 is FQNEAQ (reference sequence). The CDR3 contains 17 residues. In DNA form, the CDR3 reads TGTTCCAGCAGCTCTCTCACTAACCCGAGGGAAAACTATGGCTACACCTTC. Amino acids: CSSSSLTNPRENYGYTF.

The chain uses TRBV7-3 and TRBJ2-1, with D perhaps matching TRBD1 (5 bases). The V gene lost 5 bases and the J gene lost 6 bases, with 17 bases spanning the gap. This CDR3 has 15 amino acids. CDR1 SGHTA and CDR2 FQGTGA come from the germline V gene. The CDR3 loop reads CASSRTFGQGNEQFF. DNA of the CDR3: TGTGCCAGCAGCCGGACGTTTGGGCAGGGCAATGAGCAGTTCTTC.

The rearrangement joins TRBV7-2 to TRBJ2-5, with TRBD2 identical over 7 bases. CDR3 length equals 13 residues. Germline-derived CDR1 and CDR2 are SGHTA and FQGNSA. V shed 6 bases and J 4 bases; nucleotides not matched to a gene: 5. CDR3 amino acids: CASRRGGGETQYF. The CDR3 DNA follows: TGTGCCAGCAGGAGAGGCGGGGGAGAGACCCAGTACTTC.

The gene calls are TRBV27 and TRBJ2-1; weak D call: TRBD2 (6 bases). V shed 0 bases and J shed 4 bases, with 10 bases lying between them. The CDR3 contains 15 residues. Germline V lookup: CDR1 MNHEY, CDR2 SMNVEV (reference sequence). The CDR3 nucleotides read TGTGCCAGCAGTTTATCGGGGGAGGTATACAATGAGCAGTTCTTC. This encodes CASSLSGEVYNEQFF.

This clone was recorded a few times. The chain joins TRBV19 to TRBJ1-4; 8 bases are a match to TRBD1. After removal of 6 bases from V and 4 bases from J, the junction contained 4 bases not matched to a gene. CDR1 LNHDA and CDR2 SQIVND come from the germline V gene (reference sequence). The CDR3 is 14 amino acids. The DNA for the CDR3 is TGTGCCAGTAGGACAGGGGTGAATAATGAAAAACTGTTTTTT. Encoded protein: CASRTGVNNEKLFF.

Only a few counts were recorded for this clone. This chain uses TRBV6-4 with TRBJ1-4; possibly TRBD1 for D (6 bases). Trimming left V 7 bases short and J 8 bases short, with 20 bases between. The CDR3 consists of 15 residues. CDR1 and CDR2 from the germline V gene are MRHNA and SNTAGT. The CDR3 nucleotides are TGTGCCAGCACCAAAGGGGCAGGGGAAGCGGAAAAACTGTTTTTT. Its protein product is CASTKGAGEAEKLFF.